This passage covers 4 T cell receptor beta chains from one sample sequenced in a study of Ad26.COV2.S vaccination and SARS-CoV-2 variants. Generated by immunoSEQ multiplex PCR, the TCRdb table keeps only in-frame clones and is missing some. The sample lists tens of thousands of clones, 65% to 90% occurring once. The specimen was peripheral blood, collected after recovery from COVID-19. The receptors shown here come from a human donor who had recovered from COVID-19.

This clone has just one count. The genes are TRBV12-3 or TRBV12-4 and TRBJ1-1; a weak D match, TRBD1 (6 bases). The V gene lost 5 bases and the J gene lost 4 bases, with 8 bases spanning the gap. The CDR3 consists of 12 residues. The CDR3 nucleotides read TGTGCCAGCAGTACAGGGCCCACTGAAGCTTTCTTT. This sequence encodes CASSTGPTEAFF.

The J gene is TRBJ1-1, the V gene TRBV13; perhaps TRBD1 as D (6 bases). V lost 3 bases and J lost 1, with 9 bases in between. Per the germline V gene, CDR1 is PRHDT and CDR2 is FYEKMQ (reference sequence). This CDR3 contains 14 residues. CDR3 bases: TGTGCCAGCAGCTTCCCGGGACAGAACACTGAAGCTTTCTTT. It yields the protein CASSFPGQNTEAFF.

The V gene is TRBV19, the J gene TRBJ1-2, with D uncertain. Per the germline V gene, CDR1 is LNHDA and CDR2 is SQIVND (reference sequence). The CDR3 sequence is 12 residues long. V was trimmed by 6 bases and J by 8 bases, leaving 13 bases between them. In DNA form, the CDR3 reads TGTGCCAGTAGCCGCGGAGGAAGGGGCTACACCTTC. As protein: CASSRGGRGYTF. The full variable domain, its missing parts supplied by reference TRBV19 and TRBJ1-2, is DGGITQSPKYLFRKEGQNVTLSCEQNLNHDAMYWYRQDPGQGLRLIYYSQIVNDFQKGDIAEGYSVSREKKESFPLTVTSAQKNPTAFYLCASSRGGRGYTFGSGTRLTVV.

The chain is built from TRBV30 and TRBJ1-5; D uncertain. This CDR3 has 14 residues. Germline CDR1 is GTSNPN and CDR2 is SVGIG (reference sequence). V was cut by 6 bases and J by 2 bases, with 14 bases left in between. The CDR3 region is CACLQREGNQPQHF. CDR3 bases: TGTGCCTGCCTCCAGAGGGAAGGCAATCAGCCCCAGCATTTT.